These 14 T cell receptor beta chains originate from one sample sequenced in a study of blood T cell repertoires in COVID-19. The table came from immunoSEQ multiplex PCR; TCRdb's copy has only in-frame clones and leaves some out. The sample lists roughly 250,000 clones; 80% to 90% were seen once. Sequenced sample: peripheral blood. These receptors all come from a man aged 40-50 years with active or convalescent COVID-19.

CDR3: CASSLSMATTNYGYTF. The CDR3 nucleotides are TGTGCCAGCAGTTTATCCATGGCAACAACTAACTATGGCTACACCTTC. This rearrangement joins TRBV27 to TRBJ1-2; no definite D call. Per germline, CDR1 MNHEY and CDR2 SMNVEV (reference sequence). The CDR3 sequence is 16 residues long. Between the trimmed V and J ends, which lost 0 bases and 0 bases, there was a span of 11 bases.

The chain joins TRBV7-6 to TRBJ2-5; D ambiguous. The CDR3 is 12 residues long. CDR1 is SGHVS and CDR2 is FNYEAQ in the germline V gene. The V and J ends lost 6 bases and 5 bases respectively, with 10 bases between them. The CDR3 region is CASSSRLETQYF. The DNA of the CDR3 is TGTGCCAGCAGTTCCAGACTGGAGACCCAGTACTTC.

The chain carries TRBV6-4 and TRBJ1-6, with TRBD1 matching over 9 bases. The germline CDR1 and CDR2 sequences are MRHNA and SNTAGT. V shed 6 bases and J 9 bases; nucleotides not matched to a gene: 3. CDR3 length: 13 residues. The CDR3 is CASSPDRGSPLHF. The CDR3 nucleotides read TGTGCCAGCAGCCCGGACAGGGGTTCACCCCTCCACTTT.

The chain couples TRBV10-1 to TRBJ2-2, with 9 positions matching TRBD1. The CDR3 is made up of 15 amino acids. Germline V lookup: CDR1 WNHNN, CDR2 SYGVQD (reference sequence). V dropped 2 bases and J dropped 5; count of bases not matched to a gene: 3. The CDR3 bases are TGCGCCAGCAGTGAGATACAGGGGGCGACCGGGGAGCTGTTTTTT. It specifies CASSEIQGATGELFF.

The chain has TRBV27 and TRBJ2-7; the D gene is possibly TRBD1 (6 bases). This CDR3 is 14 amino acids long. V gave up 5 bases and J gave up 2 bases, with 13 bases separating them. Germline lookup yields CDR1 MNHEY and CDR2 SMNVEV (reference sequence). CDR3: CASSKGEQAYEQYF. The CDR3 coding sequence is TGTGCCAGCAGTAAGGGGGAACAGGCCTACGAGCAGTACTTC.

In its sample, this clone was seen once. The CDR3 nucleotides read TGTGCCAGCAGCTTAAGCCCCACAGATACGCAGTATTTT. Its protein is CASSLSPTDTQYF. The chain has TRBV7-2 and TRBJ2-3; no definite D call. The V end was cut by 2 bases, the J end by 2 bases, with 5 bases between. This CDR3 has 13 residues. CDR1 is SGHTA, CDR2 FQGNSA, per germline.

The chain is built from TRBV7-2 and TRBJ2-5; 12 nucleotides match TRBD1. The V gene's germline CDR1 is SGHTA and CDR2 FQGNSA. CDR3 length: 17 residues. V lost 2 bases to trimming and J lost 0 bases; unmatched junction nucleotides: 4. CDR3 sequence reads: CASSLRGQGANQETQYF. The CDR3 DNA is TGTGCCAGCAGCTTACGGGGACAGGGGGCCAACCAAGAGACCCAGTACTTC.

This chain links TRBV12-3 or TRBV12-4 with TRBJ1-1; 7 nucleotides agree with TRBD1. After removal of 5 bases from V and 7 bases from J, the junction contained 7 bases not matched to a gene. The CDR3 runs to 13 residues. The CDR3 DNA reads TGTGCCAGCAGTCCAGGGGGTCGCTATGAAGCTTTCTTT. It specifies CASSPGGRYEAFF.

The gene calls are TRBV7-9 and TRBJ2-1, with unresolved D. Trimming pared 3 bases from V and 13 bases from J, leaving 13 bases between. Germline CDR1 reads SEHNR; CDR2 reads FQNEAQ (reference sequence). The CDR3 consists of 12 residues. CDR3 residues: CASSLQDRVQFF. DNA for the CDR3: TGTGCCAGCAGCTTGCAAGACCGGGTACAGTTCTTC.

The rearrangement links TRBV7-9 to TRBJ2-7, with a possible D match to TRBD1 (6 bases). The CDR3 loop spans 16 amino acids. The V end was cut by 5 bases, the J end by 2 bases, with 19 bases between. CDR1 and CDR2 (germline): SEHNR, FQNEAQ (reference sequence). CDR3 sequence reads: CASSREGGRFPYEQYF. The DNA of the CDR3 is TGTGCCAGCAGCCGCGAAGGGGGAAGGTTTCCCTACGAGCAGTACTTC.

CDR3 sequence: CASSASGNTIYF. For the CDR3, the DNA is TGTGCCAGCAGCGCGTCTGGAAACACCATATATTTT. The chain combines TRBV11-2 with TRBJ1-3; no clear D gene. Germline V gene lookup returns CDR1 SGHAT and CDR2 FQNNGV. The CDR3 extends over 12 amino acids. Between the trimmed V and J ends, which lost 5 bases and 1 base, there was a span of 3 bases.

This chain links TRBV11-2 with TRBJ1-6; 7 bases map to TRBD1. The CDR3 extends over 14 amino acids. Germline CDR1 is SGHAT and CDR2 is FQNNGV. Trimming took 4 bases from V and 4 from J; bases not matched to a gene: 1. As DNA, the CDR3 is TGTGCCAGCAGCTCGACAGGGTATAATTCACCCCTCCACTTT. Protein sequence: CASSSTGYNSPLHF.

The rearrangement uses TRBV15 and TRBJ1-4; a possible D gene is TRBD1 (5 bases). CDR3 length equals 15 residues. The germline CDR1 and CDR2 sequences are LNHNV and YYDKDF (reference sequence). Trimming shortened V by 1 base and J by 7 bases, and 13 bases separated the two germline ends. The CDR3: CATSRAGVLVEKLFF. The CDR3 DNA reads as TGTGCCACCAGCAGAGCGGGGGTGCTAGTTGAAAAACTGTTTTTT.

V and J are TRBV3-1 (or the pseudogene TRBV3-2) and TRBJ2-2; 7 bases line up with TRBD1. V was pared by 4 bases and J by 6 bases, with 2 bases of the junction left unmatched. Germline lookup yields CDR1 LGHDT and CDR2 YNNKEL (reference sequence). CDR3 size: 13 residues. The CDR3 spells CASSLQGAGELFF. Written as DNA, the CDR3 is TGTGCCAGCAGCCTGCAGGGGGCCGGGGAGCTGTTTTTT.